This T cell receptor beta chain was profiled in a study of cytomegalovirus exposure and HLA in healthy donors. Overall study findings and caveats: The study designated fewer than 200 TCR beta chains cytomegalovirus-associated. A missense variant in DCLRE1C was later tied to TCR beta V- and J-gene trimming.

The ends lost 4 bases at V and 0 bases at J; junction bases unmatched: 7. The CDR3 length is 16 residues. The germline V gene has CDR1 SGHRS and CDR2 YFSETQ. This clone was observed once. Its matching antigen is unknown. The PCR employed 60 Vbeta primers together with 13 Jbeta primers. Here immunoSEQ multiplex PCR was the method, and the copy in TCRdb shows in-frame clones only, minus some. The sample lists some 150,000 clones; 65% to 80% were seen once. The sequence derives from a man in his forties in good health and CMV-seronegative. Input material: PBMCs. The chain employs TRBV5-1 and TRBJ2-4; 7 positions match TRBD1. The CDR3 nucleotides are TGCGCCAGCAGCACCCGGGACAGCCTAGCCAAAAACATTCAGTACTTC. It encodes CASSTRDSLAKNIQYF.